This paragraph covers one T cell receptor (beta chain) sequence. The sample originates from a study of OX40 agonist ivuxolimab in advanced cancers. Using immunoSEQ multiplex PCR, the repertoire was profiled, and TCRdb retains in-frame clones only, with some absent. The sample shows tens of thousands of clones, 80% to 90% of them seen only once. Exclusion of a patient followed from autoimmune disease history or systemic immunosuppression. This specimen consisted of CD4+ or CD8+ T cells sorted from blood, obtained in a trial of the OX40 agonist ivuxolimab. This TCR derives from an adult with an advanced solid tumor such as melanoma, head and neck, liver or kidney cancer.

CDR3 sequence (DNA): TGTGCCAGCAGCTTCTCCGGGACCAACACCTACGAGCAGTACTTC. Translation: CASSFSGTNTYEQYF. The rearrangement links TRBV9 to TRBJ2-7, with D possibly being TRBD1 or TRBD2 (5 bases each). CDR1 is SGDLS, CDR2 YYNGEE, per germline. CDR3 length: 15 residues. The ends were cut back, 4 bases at V and 2 bases at J, with 16 bases in the middle.